These 20 T cell receptor beta chains were sequenced from one sample in a study of CXCR3-negative and CXCR3-positive naive CD8 T cells. The TRB libraries of cDNA were built by UMI-labeled 5' RACE. Reanalyzing the 5' RACE reads, TCRdb keeps one entry per CDR3 protein, without DNA. The record lists some 45,000 distinct CDR3 sequences, of which the ten most abundant hold 1.6%. The sequencing input was naive CXCR3- CD8+ T cells from blood. This sample's subset: CD45RO-CCR7+CD27+CD95- naive CD8+ T cells lacking CXCR3 (TNR3-). Source of these receptors: a human donor in good health. Some clones in this sample may be carry-over from other donors' samples.

This chain uses TRBV5-5 with TRBJ2-7; TCRdb's D call, TRBD1, is unchecked because there is no DNA. Germline-derived CDR1 and CDR2 are SGHKS and YYEKEE (reference sequence). The CDR3 runs to 13 residues. CDR3 sequence: CASSWGQGDEQYF.

This CDR3 is CASSKEKARGAGYEQYF. This chain joins TRBV21-1 and TRBJ2-7; the D call of TRBD1 rests on TCRdb alone, since no DNA is present to check it. TRBV21-1 is a documented pseudogene. This CDR3 is built from 17 residues.

The gene calls are TRBV6-5 and TRBJ2-2; the D call from TCRdb, TRBD1, cannot be confirmed without DNA. The germline V gene has CDR1 MNHEY and CDR2 SVGAGI. The CDR3 is made up of 17 amino acids. The CDR3 region is CASSPFQGGIDTGELFF.

This chain uses TRBV25-1 with TRBJ1-2; the D call from TCRdb, TRBD1, cannot be confirmed without DNA. This CDR3 contains 15 residues. The germline V gene has CDR1 MGHDK and CDR2 SYGVNS. The CDR3 protein is CASSENRGFNYGYTF.

The chain carries TRBV20-1 and TRBJ2-1. The CDR3 sequence is 13 residues long. CDR1 and CDR2 from the germline V gene are DFQATT and SNEGSKA (reference sequence). CDR3: CSARSLAGNEQFF.

The chain has TRBV7-8 and TRBJ2-1; TCRdb indicates TRBD2, and absent DNA this call remains unverified. The CDR3 sequence is 14 residues long. The V gene's germline CDR1 is SGHVS and CDR2 FQNEAQ. The CDR3 here is CASSLGWEGENPFF. Full variable domain (remainder filled in from reference TRBV7-8 and TRBJ2-1): GAGVSQSPRYKVAKRGQDVALRCDPISGHVSLFWYQQALGQGPEFLTYFQNEAQLDKSGLPSDRFFAERPEGSVSTLKIQRTQQEDSAVYLCASSLGWEGENPFFGPGTRLTVL.

This rearrangement joins TRBV29-1 to TRBJ1-1. Germline CDR1 and CDR2: SQVTM and ANQGSEA. CDR3 length: 12 amino acids. The CDR3 here is CSVVVIGTEAFF.

The chain uses TRBV7-3 and TRBJ2-1. Germline loops: CDR1 SGHTA, CDR2 FQGTGA. The CDR3 runs to 15 residues. The CDR3 reads CASSLGGGSYNEQFF. Combining the CDR3 with reference TRBV7-3 and TRBJ2-1 gives the whole variable domain GAGVSQTPSNKVTEKGKYVELRCDPISGHTALYWYRQSLGQGPEFLIYFQGTGAADDSGLPNDRFFAVRPEGSVSTLKIQRTERGDSAVYLCASSLGGGSYNEQFFGPGTRLTVL.

The chain couples TRBV27 to TRBJ1-1; TCRdb's D call, TRBD1, is unchecked because there is no DNA. This CDR3 spans 14 amino acids. Germline V gene sequence: CDR1 MNHEY, CDR2 SMNVEV (reference sequence). The CDR3 is CASTGGLGAAEAFF.

This rearrangement joins TRBV14 to TRBJ2-1. The germline V gene has CDR1 SGHDN and CDR2 FVKESK. The CDR3 has 16 amino acids. This CDR3 is CASSLILAPEYNEQFF.

The genes are TRBV3-1 and TRBJ2-1; TCRdb calls TRBD2, which cannot be checked without DNA. The CDR3 length is 16 residues. CDR1 LGHDT and CDR2 YNNKEL come from the germline V gene (reference sequence). The chain's CDR3 is CASSPYLGDEYNEQFF.

The V gene is TRBV29-1, the J gene TRBJ2-5. There are 15 residues in the CDR3. Germline CDR1 and CDR2: SQVTM and ANQGSEA. The CDR3 here is CSVEDVGVIGETQYF.

V is TRBV28 and J is TRBJ2-1. The CDR3 contains 16 residues. Per the germline V gene, CDR1 is MDHEN and CDR2 is SYDVKM. CDR3 amino acids: CASSLEDRHSYNEQFF.

The chain employs TRBV12-3 or TRBV12-4 and TRBJ2-1; no DNA is available, so the TRBD2 call from TCRdb remains unchecked. This CDR3 region has 13 residues. CDR3 sequence reads: CAINNGTQNEQFF.

The chain carries TRBV29-1 and TRBJ2-1. The CDR3 contains 12 residues. Germline V gene lookup returns CDR1 SQVTM and CDR2 ANQGSEA. The CDR3 loop reads CSVVKGTNEQFF.

V is TRBV20-1 and J is TRBJ2-3; TCRdb reports TRBD2, a call that lacks DNA to check it against. The germline gives CDR1 DFQATT, CDR2 SNEGSKA (reference sequence). This CDR3 spans 15 amino acids. The CDR3 spells CSASPLPVRTDTQYF.

The V and J genes are TRBV20-1 and TRBJ1-5; TCRdb picks TRBD1, but there is no DNA to check that call. CDR3 length: 16 residues. Germline CDR1 reads DFQATT; CDR2 reads SNEGSKA (reference sequence). The CDR3 here is CSASGIRGDQNQPQHF.

By frequency, this clonotype registers medium-sized (0.01 to 0.1%). This chain joins TRBV7-6 and TRBJ2-3; TCRdb names TRBD1, which stays unverified in the absence of DNA. This CDR3 is 18 amino acids long. Looked up from germline, CDR1 is SGHVS and CDR2 is FNYEAQ. The CDR3 sequence is CASSSPSSASGFTDTQYF.

The V call is TRBV30, the J call TRBJ2-7; there is no DNA to check the TCRdb D call of TRBD1. Germline assignment: CDR1 GTSNPN and CDR2 SVGIG (reference sequence). The CDR3 consists of 14 residues. The CDR3 here is CAWSVRDGSYEQYF.

This chain uses TRBV4-3 with TRBJ2-1; TCRdb reports TRBD2, a call that lacks DNA to check it against. Germline V CDR1 and CDR2: LGHNA, YSLEER. The CDR3 spans 15 residues. This chain's CDR3 is CASSQGTSGYNEQFF.